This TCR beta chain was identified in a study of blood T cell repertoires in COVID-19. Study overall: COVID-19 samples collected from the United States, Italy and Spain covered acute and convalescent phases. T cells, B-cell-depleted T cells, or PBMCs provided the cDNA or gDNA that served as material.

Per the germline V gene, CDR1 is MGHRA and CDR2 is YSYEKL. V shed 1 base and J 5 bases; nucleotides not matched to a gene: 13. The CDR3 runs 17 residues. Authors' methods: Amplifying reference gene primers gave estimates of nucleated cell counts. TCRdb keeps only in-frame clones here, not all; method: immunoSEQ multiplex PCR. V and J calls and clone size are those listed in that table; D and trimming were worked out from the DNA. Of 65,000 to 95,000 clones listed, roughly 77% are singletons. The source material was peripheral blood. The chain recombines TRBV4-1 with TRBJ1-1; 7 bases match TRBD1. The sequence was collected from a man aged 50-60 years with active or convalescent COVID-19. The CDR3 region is CASSQGAQSGGRTEAFF. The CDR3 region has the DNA TGCGCCAGCAGCCAAGGGGCCCAATCAGGGGGTCGGACTGAAGCTTTCTTT.